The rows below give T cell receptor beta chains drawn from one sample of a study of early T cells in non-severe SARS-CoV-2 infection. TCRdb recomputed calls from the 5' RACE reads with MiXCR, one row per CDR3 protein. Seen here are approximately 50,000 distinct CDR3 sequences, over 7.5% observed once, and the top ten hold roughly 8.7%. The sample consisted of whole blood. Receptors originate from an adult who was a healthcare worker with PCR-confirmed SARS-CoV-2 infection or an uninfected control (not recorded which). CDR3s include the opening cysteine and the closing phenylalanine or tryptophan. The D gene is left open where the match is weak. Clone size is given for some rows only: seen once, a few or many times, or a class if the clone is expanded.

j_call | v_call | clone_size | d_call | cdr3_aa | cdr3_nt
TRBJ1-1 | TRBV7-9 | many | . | CASSLKNTEAFF | TGTGCCAGCAGCTTAAAGAACACTGAAGCTTTCTTT
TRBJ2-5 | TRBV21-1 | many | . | CASSTSGTGGPGGETQYF | TGTGCCAGCAGCACCTCCGGGACAGGGGGTCCGGGGGGCGAGACCCAGTACTTC
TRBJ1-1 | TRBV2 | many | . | CASIRQNTEAFF | TGTGCCAGCATCAGACAGAACACTGAAGCTTTCTTT
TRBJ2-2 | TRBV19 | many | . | CASSILSGELFF | TGTGCCAGTAGTATATTGTCCGGGGAGCTGTTTTTT
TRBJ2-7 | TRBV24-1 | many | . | CATSDLRGRPTGEQYF | TGTGCCACCAGTGATTTAAGGGGCAGGCCGACCGGCGAGCAGTACTTC
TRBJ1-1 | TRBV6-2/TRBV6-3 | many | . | CASSYDSRSEAFF | TGTGCCAGCAGTTACGACAGCCGGTCTGAAGCTTTCTTT
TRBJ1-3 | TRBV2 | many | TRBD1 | CATIRTGKDTIYF | TGTGCCACAATCCGGACAGGGAAGGACACCATATATTTT
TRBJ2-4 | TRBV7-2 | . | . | CASSPSRLLRIGIQYF | TGTGCCAGCAGCCCCTCGCGGTTGCTTAGGATAGGCATTCAGTACTTC
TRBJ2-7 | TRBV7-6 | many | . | CASSLAGARYEQYF | TGTGCCAGCAGCTTAGCAGGGGCGCGCTACGAGCAGTACTTC
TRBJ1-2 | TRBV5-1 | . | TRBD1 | CASSSGTGRDGYTF | TGCGCCAGCAGCTCCGGGACAGGGAGGGATGGCTACACCTTC
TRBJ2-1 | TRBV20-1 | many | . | CSANPQGAYSYNEQFF | TGCAGTGCTAACCCCCAAGGGGCTTACTCCTACAATGAGCAGTTCTTC
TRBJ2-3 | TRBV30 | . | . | CAWKGLVGVTDTQYF | TGTGCCTGGAAGGGGCTGGTTGGGGTCACAGATACGCAGTATTTT
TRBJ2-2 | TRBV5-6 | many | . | CASSLQSRDQLAGELFF | TGTGCCAGCAGCTTACAGAGCCGGGACCAATTGGCCGGGGAGCTGTTTTTT
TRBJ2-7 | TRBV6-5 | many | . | CASGFGPREQYF | TGTGCCAGCGGTTTCGGACCTCGCGAGCAGTACTTC
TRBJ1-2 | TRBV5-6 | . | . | CASRFSGGYTF | TGTGCCAGCAGGTTCAGCGGCGGCTACACCTTC
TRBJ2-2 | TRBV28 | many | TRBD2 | CASSPGTSGSSGELFF | TGTGCCAGCAGTCCAGGGACTAGCGGGAGTTCCGGGGAGCTGTTTTTT
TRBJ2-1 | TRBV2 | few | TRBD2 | CASSDMWEGRDEQFF | TGTGCCAGCAGTGATATGTGGGAGGGCCGGGATGAGCAGTTCTTC
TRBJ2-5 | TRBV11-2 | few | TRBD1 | CASSPDRGGEETQYF | TGTGCCAGCAGCCCGGACAGGGGAGGTGAAGAGACCCAGTACTTC
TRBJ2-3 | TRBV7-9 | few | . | CASSTLTGSDTQYF | TGTGCCAGCAGCACCCTTACAGGGTCAGATACGCAGTATTTT
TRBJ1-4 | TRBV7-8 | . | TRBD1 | CASSLGQTGTNEKLFF | TGTGCCAGCAGCTTAGGACAGACAGGGACTAATGAAAAACTGTTTTTT
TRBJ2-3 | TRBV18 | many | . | CASSPGFGDTQYF | TGTGCCAGCTCACCAGGGTTCGGAGATACGCAGTATTTT
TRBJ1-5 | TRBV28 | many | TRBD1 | CASGGTAVNQPQHF | TGTGCCAGTGGGGGGACAGCCGTTAATCAGCCCCAGCATTTT
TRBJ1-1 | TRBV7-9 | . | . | CASSPRGGIGAFF | TGTGCCAGCAGCCCACGAGGCGGGATAGGGGCTTTCTTT
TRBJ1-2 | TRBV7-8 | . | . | CASSTTTFGYGYTF | TGTGCCAGCAGCACCACGACCTTTGGGTATGGCTACACCTTC
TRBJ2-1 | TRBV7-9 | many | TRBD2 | CASSSPGGSGVNEQFF | TGTGCCAGCAGCTCCCCTGGCGGGAGCGGTGTCAATGAGCAGTTCTTC
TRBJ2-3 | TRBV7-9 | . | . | CASSLKHTQYF | TGTGCCAGCAGCCTCAAGCATACGCAGTATTTT
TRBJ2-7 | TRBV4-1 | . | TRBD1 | CASSQGDSDYEQYF | TGCGCCAGCAGCCAAGGGGACAGTGACTACGAGCAGTACTTC
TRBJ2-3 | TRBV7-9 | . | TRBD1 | CASSRGTGGDTQYF | TGTGCCAGCAGCCGCGGGACAGGGGGAGATACGCAGTATTTT
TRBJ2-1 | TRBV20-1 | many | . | CSAKNWVSYNEQFF | TGCAGTGCTAAGAACTGGGTCTCCTACAATGAGCAGTTCTTC
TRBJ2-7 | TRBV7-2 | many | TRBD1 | CASSPDRSEQYF | TGTGCCAGCAGCCCGGACAGGAGCGAGCAGTACTTC
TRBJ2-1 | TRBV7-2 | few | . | CASSLYPSAYNEQFF | TGTGCCAGCAGCTTATATCCTAGCGCGTACAATGAGCAGTTCTTC
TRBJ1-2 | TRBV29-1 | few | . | CSVGVGPLGYGYTF | TGCAGCGTCGGCGTTGGACCGCTAGGGTATGGCTACACCTTC
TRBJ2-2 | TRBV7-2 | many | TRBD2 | CASRTGLAGGPNTGELFF | TGTGCCAGCAGAACGGGACTAGCGGGAGGGCCGAACACCGGGGAGCTGTTTTTT
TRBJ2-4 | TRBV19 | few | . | CASSNPGDRNIQYF | TGTGCCAGTAGTAATCCCGGAGATAGAAACATTCAGTACTTC
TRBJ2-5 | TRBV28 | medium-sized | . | CASSLISGEETQYF | TGTGCCAGCAGTTTAATCTCCGGGGAAGAGACCCAGTACTTC
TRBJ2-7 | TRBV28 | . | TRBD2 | CASSSLTSGRYEQYF | TGTGCCAGCAGTTCCCTGACTAGCGGGAGATACGAGCAGTACTTC
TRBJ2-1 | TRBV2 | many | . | CASSVDRGYNEQFF | TGTGCCAGCAGCGTCGATCGGGGCTACAATGAGCAGTTCTTC
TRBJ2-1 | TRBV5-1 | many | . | CASRPGTPLGNEQFF | TGCGCCAGCCGCCCCGGGACCCCCTTGGGAAATGAGCAGTTCTTC
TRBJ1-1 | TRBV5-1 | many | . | CASSLPGYTEAFF | TGCGCCAGCAGCTTGCCAGGATACACTGAAGCTTTCTTT
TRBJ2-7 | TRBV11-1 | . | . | CASSFGYGYSYEQYF | TGTGCCAGCAGCTTCGGCTACGGGTACTCCTACGAGCAGTACTTC
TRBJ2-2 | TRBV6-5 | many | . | CASSYQAGNTGELFF | TGTGCCAGCAGTTACCAGGCCGGGAACACCGGGGAGCTGTTTTTT